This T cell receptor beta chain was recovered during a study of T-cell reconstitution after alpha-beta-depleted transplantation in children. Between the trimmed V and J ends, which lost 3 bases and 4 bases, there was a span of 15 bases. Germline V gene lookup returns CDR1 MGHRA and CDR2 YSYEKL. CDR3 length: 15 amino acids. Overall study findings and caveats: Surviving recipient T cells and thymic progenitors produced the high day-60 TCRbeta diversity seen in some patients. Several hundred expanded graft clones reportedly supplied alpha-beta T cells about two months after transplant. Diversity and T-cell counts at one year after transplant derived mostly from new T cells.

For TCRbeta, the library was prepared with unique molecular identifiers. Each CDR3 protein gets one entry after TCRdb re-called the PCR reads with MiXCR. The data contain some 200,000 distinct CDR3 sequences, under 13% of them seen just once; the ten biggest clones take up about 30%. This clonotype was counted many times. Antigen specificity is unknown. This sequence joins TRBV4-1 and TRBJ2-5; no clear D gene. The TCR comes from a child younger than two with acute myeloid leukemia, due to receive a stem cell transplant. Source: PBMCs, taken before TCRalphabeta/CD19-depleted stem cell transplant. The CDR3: CASSHEWSVRETQYF. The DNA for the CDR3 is TGCGCCAGCAGCCATGAATGGAGCGTTCGAGAGACCCAGTACTTC.